This T cell receptor (beta chain) was observed in a study of T cells after yellow fever vaccination (dated by TCRdb to the late 2010s). A note on the overall study: The SMART-Seq v4 Ultra Low Input RNA kit was used to prepare libraries from fractions with low cell numbers. To follow T-cell clones before and after primary and booster YFV17D yellow fever vaccination, bulk TCR alpha and beta repertoires were sequenced over time. Two healthy male donors, one aged 18 to 30 and one aged 30 to 40 years, made up the cohort. Blood samples were taken at several timepoints before and after primary and secondary immunization, and bulk PBMC replicates and cell subsets were isolated.

The full study reports these points: Compared with the primary T-cell response, the secondary T-cell response was weaker but faster, peaking on day 5 rather than day 15. A small fraction of clonotypes showed up in both the CD4 and CD8 compartments, probably as a result of convergent recombination. Only a couple of donors were included in the study, so the extent to which the findings can be generalized is limited. Most clones expanded after primary vaccination were re-detected after the booster (almost 97% of CD4 and about nine tenths of CD8), suggesting broad memory maintenance. Because abundant contaminating clonotypes from the bulk population could be contained in FACS-sorted repertoires, computational filtering was required.

Explained via the paper, the treatment or condition label denotes: live attenuated yellow fever vaccine strain. PBMCs were isolated from peripheral blood using a standard Ficoll-Paque protocol. CD4 and CD8 T-cell fractions were isolated with Dynabeads CD4 and CD8 positive selection kits. TriZol was used to extract RNA from bulk PBMCs, from CD4 and CD8 fractions, and from dextramer-positive and dextramer-negative fractions. This clonotype was found many times. The target of this receptor is not known. There are no base qualities to consult, and no much larger clone falls within one base. TCR cDNA was synthesized by 5'RACE template switching, which introduced a universal primer site and unique molecular identifiers. cDNA synthesis was primed from both the TCR alpha and TCR beta constant segments. Library amplification involved two PCR steps, and the second step added sample barcodes and sequencing adapters. Sequencing of libraries was done on Illumina HiSeq 2500 (2x100 bp) or NovaSeq (2x150 bp). The authors' analysis ran thus. Demultiplexing of reads and collapsing into UMI consensus sequences were performed with MIGEC, and V(D)J alignment was carried out with MiXCR. Clonotypes responding to the vaccine were identified with edgeR on replicate PBMC samples, with the criteria of FDR below 0.01 and a log2 fold change above 5 up to day 15. Each bulk clonotype received a CD4 or CD8 identity based on whether the sequenced CD4 or CD8 repertoire contained that clonotype at higher abundance. The public sequencing data were trimmed at Q25 with fastp and processed into clonotypes with MiXCR by TCRdb, which kept only in-frame beta chains. For every CDR3 protein sequence, its rows merge into one entry that carries the most common genes and DNA. TCRdb's processing, not the study's, gives the V and J calls here. Counted in this sample were roughly 65,000 distinct CDR3 sequences; around 6.2% of them appeared once. The ten largest clones take up roughly 2.3% of the sample.

This TCR was recovered from a man aged 18 to 29 who received the YFV17D yellow fever vaccine. The specimen was CD4+ T cells sorted from PBMCs, collected more than 13 days after the first yellow fever vaccination.

The CDR3 has the sequence CASSLQGGANYGYTF. In nucleotide form, the sequence is TGTGCCAGCAGCTTGCAGGGGGGAGCTAACTATGGCTACACCTTC. The chain employs TRBV5-5 and TRBJ1-2, with 7 middle bases fitting TRBD1. CDR1 SGHKS and CDR2 YYEKEE are derived from the germline V gene (reference sequence). V is pruned by 1 base and J by 0 bases, leaving 3 bases of the junction without a gene match. The CDR3 holds 15 amino acids from the cysteine to the phenylalanine. Only the CDR3 region is kept as DNA, spanning 45 bases read in frame from base 1.